This passage covers 12 T cell receptor beta chains from one sample sequenced in a study of human T cells and chemical hapten exposure. TCRdb called the RACE reads again in MiXCR, with one record for every CDR3 protein. The sample holds more than 250,000 distinct CDR3 sequences, approximately 8.6% seen once. The time point: pre-sensitization, week 0. Indicated treatment: therapeutic diphenylcyclopropenone sensitization with weekly scalp DPC. This specimen was whole blood, taken in connection with sensitization to the hapten diphenylcyclopropenone (DPC). The receptors here all came from a woman aged 40-49 years with alopecia areata. Some clones in this sample may be carry-over from other donors' samples.

This clonotype has a count of ten or more. This chain joins TRBV4-1 and TRBJ2-5, with 7 bases that match TRBD2. This CDR3 has 17 amino acids. The germline CDR1 and CDR2 sequences are MGHRA and YSYEKL. V lost 3 bases, J lost 3 bases, and 13 bases stayed unmatched. The DNA of the CDR3 is TGCGCCAGCAGCCAGGCGAGCGGGGCGAGGGTGGAAGAGACCCAGTACTTC. Its protein product is CASSQASGARVEETQYF.

This chain joins TRBV5-6 and TRBJ1-2, with D perhaps TRBD1 (6 bases). This CDR3 contains 18 residues. With 0 bases removed from V and 4 bases from J, the gap between germline ends came to 22 bases. Germline-derived CDR1 and CDR2 are SGHDT and YYEEEE. The CDR3 loop is CASSLARLSLDRPYGYTF. The CDR3 nucleotides read TGTGCCAGCAGCTTGGCCCGACTCTCTTTGGACAGACCCTATGGCTACACCTTC.

V is TRBV6-4 and J is TRBJ2-1; 13 bases map to TRBD2. There are 14 residues in the CDR3. Germline V gene sequence: CDR1 MRHNA, CDR2 SNTAGT. V lost 5 bases, J lost 9 bases, and 4 bases stayed unmatched. For the CDR3, the DNA is TGTGCCAGCAGTACTAGCGGGAGGGCCAGTGAGCAGTTCTTC. Protein product: CASSTSGRASEQFF.

V usage is TRBV7-2 and J usage is TRBJ1-2, with D hard to call. CDR1 SGHTA and CDR2 FQGNSA come from the germline V gene. The CDR3 loop spans 14 amino acids. Trimming removed 4 bases from V and 0 bases from J, with 9 bases in between. CDR3 in DNA: TGTGCCAGCAGCTCCAGCTATACTAACTATGGCTACACCTTC. Protein sequence: CASSSSYTNYGYTF.

The J gene is TRBJ2-7, the V gene TRBV20-1; D may be TRBD1 (5 bases). The V end lost 5 bases, the J end lost 1 base, and 9 bases lay between the germline ends. This CDR3 is 12 amino acids long. The germline V gene encodes CDR1 DFQATT and CDR2 SNEGSKA (reference sequence). In DNA, the CDR3 is TGCAGTGCTCTAGACAGTTCCTACGAGCAGTACTTC. Translation: CSALDSSYEQYF.

The chain carries TRBV20-1 and TRBJ1-2; a possible D gene is TRBD1 (6 bases). Germline loops: CDR1 DFQATT, CDR2 SNEGSKA (reference sequence). V was trimmed by 0 bases and J by 4 bases, leaving 12 bases between them. The CDR3 consists of 14 residues. CDR3 nucleotides: TGCAGTGCTAGAGAGCCGGGGGCAAGCTATGGCTACACCTTC. It codes for CSAREPGASYGYTF.

This clonotype has ten or more counts. The V and J genes are TRBV12-3 or TRBV12-4 and TRBJ1-5; 9 bases fit TRBD1. The trim removed 5 bases at V and 5 bases at J, leaving 4 bases unmatched. There are 14 residues in the CDR3. This chain's CDR3 is CASSIGQGYQPQHF. CDR3 nucleotide sequence: TGTGCCAGCAGTATAGGACAGGGGTATCAGCCCCAGCATTTT.

This clonotype was recorded many times. This chain connects TRBV6-2 or TRBV6-3 to TRBJ2-7; TRBD2 is a possible D gene (5 bases). This CDR3 spans 15 amino acids. Germline lookup yields CDR1 MNHEY and CDR2 SVGEGT. V dropped 2 bases and J dropped 1 base, with 12 bases sitting between them. CDR3: CASSYRRGISYEQYF. CDR3 bases: TGTGCCAGCAGTTACCGTCGAGGGATTTCCTACGAGCAGTACTTC.

CDR3 region: CASSSWGLGAGNSYNEQFF. In DNA form, the CDR3 reads TGTGCCAGCAGCTCATGGGGTCTTGGGGCGGGAAACTCCTACAATGAGCAGTTCTTC. The chain links TRBV7-2 to TRBJ2-1; possible D gene TRBD2, 6 bases. V lost 4 bases and J lost 0, with 22 bases in between. The CDR3 contains 19 residues. The germline V gene encodes CDR1 SGHTA and CDR2 FQGNSA.

This rearrangement joins TRBV20-1 to TRBJ1-1; D gene ambiguous. The CDR3 loop spans 11 amino acids. V was trimmed by 6 bases and J by 2 bases, leaving 7 bases between them. CDR1 DFQATT and CDR2 SNEGSKA come from the germline V gene (reference sequence). The CDR3 DNA is TGCAGTGCACACGAAAACACTGAAGCTTTCTTT. This translates into CSAHENTEAFF.

This chain links TRBV5-5 with TRBJ2-1, with 8 bases identical to TRBD2. V was pared by 4 bases and J by 6 bases, with 9 bases of the junction left unmatched. Germline V lookup: CDR1 SGHKS, CDR2 YYEKEE (reference sequence). The CDR3 totals 15 residues. CDR3 loop: CASSPRAGGPNEQFF. CDR3 nucleotides: TGTGCCAGCAGCCCGCGGGCGGGAGGCCCCAATGAGCAGTTCTTC. The variable domain in full, with the rest retrieved from reference TRBV5-5 and TRBJ2-1, is DAGVTQSPTHLIKTRGQQVTLRCSPISGHKSVSWYQQVLGQGPQFIFQYYEKEERGRGNFPDRFSARQFPNYSSELNVNALLLGDSALYLCASSPRAGGPNEQFFGPGTRLTVL.

This clonotype was seen more than once but under ten times. The rearrangement joins TRBV29-1 to TRBJ2-1; D perhaps matches TRBD2 (6 bases). CDR3 length equals 15 residues. V was shortened by 7 bases and J by 0 bases, with 16 bases between the two germline ends. Germline V gene data show CDR1 as SQVTM and CDR2 as ANQGSEA. The CDR3 bases are TGCAGCGGGGGTAGCGGTACCATCTCCTACAATGAGCAGTTCTTC. As protein: CSGGSGTISYNEQFF.